The T cell receptor beta chain described here comes from a study of cytomegalovirus exposure and HLA in healthy donors. Healthy people donating bone marrow made up the donors. Study results and limitations: Most of the TCR beta V segments (in an earlier analysis) were productive either about 87% or about 30% of the time. Analysis was performed later, and it showed HLA-associated TCR beta chains to be more clonally expanded than equally common others. A later analysis linked a missense DCLRE1C variant to TCR beta V- and J-gene trimming.

In germline, CDR1 is LGHNA, CDR2 YSLEER. Trimming removed 1 base at V and 4 bases at J, with 18 bases between. This CDR3 comprises 17 residues. Primers: 60 Vbeta forward and 13 Jbeta reverse. Libraries were prepared by immunoSEQ multiplex PCR; TCRdb keeps only in-frame clonotypes and omits some of them. There are some 170,000 clones in the sample; approximately 76% occur only once, and around 1.5% lies in the top ten. Comment on this clone: Its antigen remains unknown.

The sequenced sample was PBMCs. The gene calls are TRBV4-3 and TRBJ2-3, with a weak D call TRBD1 (6 bases). The receptor comes from a man between 60 and 70 years old in good health and CMV-seronegative. The CDR3 DNA sequence: TGCGCCAGCAGCCAAGCCACGGACAGCGGACATGCAGATACGCAGTATTTT. It encodes CASSQATDSGHADTQYF.